This T cell receptor (beta chain) derives from a study of blood T cell repertoires in COVID-19. On the study more broadly: Specimens from acute and convalescent COVID-19 originated in the United States, Italy and Spain. From T cells, B-cell-depleted T cells, or PBMCs came the material, which was cDNA or gDNA.

Germline CDR1 and CDR2: LNHDA and SQIVND (reference sequence). The CDR3 spans 14 residues. V lost 4 bases to trimming and J lost 2 bases; unmatched junction nucleotides: 5. Original analysis: Researchers report that nucleated cell counts were estimated from reference gene primer amplification. Assay: immunoSEQ multiplex PCR; the TCRdb copy retains only in-frame clones and omits some. Clone size and V and J calls were adopted from that table, with D and trimming inferred from the DNA. The data hold 250,000 to 300,000 clones, with over 80% observed a single time. The sequenced material came from peripheral blood. The chain joins TRBV19 to TRBJ2-7; 7 bases align to TRBD2. The TCR originated in a woman in her seventies with COVID-19, enrolled during active disease. CDR3 nucleotide sequence: TGTGCCAGTAGTACCGCGGGAGAACCCTACGAGCAGTACTTC. This codes for CASSTAGEPYEQYF.